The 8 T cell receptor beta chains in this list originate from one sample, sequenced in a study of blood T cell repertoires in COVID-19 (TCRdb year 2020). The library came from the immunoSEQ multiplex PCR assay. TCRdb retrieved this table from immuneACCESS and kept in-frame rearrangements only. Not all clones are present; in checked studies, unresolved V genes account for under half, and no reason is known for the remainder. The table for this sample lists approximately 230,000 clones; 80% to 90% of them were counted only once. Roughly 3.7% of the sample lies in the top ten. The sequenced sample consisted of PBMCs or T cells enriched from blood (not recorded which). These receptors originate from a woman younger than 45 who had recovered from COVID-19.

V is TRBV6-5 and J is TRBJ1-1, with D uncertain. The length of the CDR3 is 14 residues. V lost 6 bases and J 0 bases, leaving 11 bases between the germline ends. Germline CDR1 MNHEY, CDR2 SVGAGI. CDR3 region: CASRSVRMNTEAFF. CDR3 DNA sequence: TGTGCCAGCAGATCAGTAAGAATGAACACTGAAGCTTTCTTT.

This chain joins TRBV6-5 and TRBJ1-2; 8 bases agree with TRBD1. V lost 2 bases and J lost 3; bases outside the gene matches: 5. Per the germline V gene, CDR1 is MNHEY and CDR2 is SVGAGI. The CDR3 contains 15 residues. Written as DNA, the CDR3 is TGTGCCAGCAGTTACGCTGCAGGGGGCGACTATGGCTACACCTTC. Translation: CASSYAAGGDYGYTF.

The CDR3 here is CATSPTSGYNEQFF. The CDR3 coding sequence is TGTGCCACCAGTCCGACTAGCGGTTACAATGAGCAGTTCTTC. The V call is TRBV24-1, the J call TRBJ2-1, with 9 bases identical to TRBD2. The length of the CDR3 is 14 residues. V trimming: 6 bases; J trimming: 4 bases; junction bases outside the gene matches: 3. Germline CDR1 is KGHDR and CDR2 is SFDVKD.

The CDR3 loop is CASSARPGGDEQFF. CDR3 nucleotides: TGTGCCAGCAGCGCTCGACCAGGGGGCGATGAGCAGTTCTTC. This chain links TRBV9 with TRBJ2-1; 8 bases are shared with TRBD1. The CDR3 covers 14 residues. Germline CDR1 and CDR2: SGDLS and YYNGEE. V was pared by 3 bases and J by 8 bases, with 7 bases of the junction left unmatched.

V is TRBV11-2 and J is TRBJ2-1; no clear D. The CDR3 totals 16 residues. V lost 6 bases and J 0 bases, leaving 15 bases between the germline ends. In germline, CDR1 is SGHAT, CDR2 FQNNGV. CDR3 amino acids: CASSRSGGVSYNEQFF. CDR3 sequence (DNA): TGTGCCAGCAGTCGCTCCGGTGGTGTCTCCTACAATGAGCAGTTCTTC.

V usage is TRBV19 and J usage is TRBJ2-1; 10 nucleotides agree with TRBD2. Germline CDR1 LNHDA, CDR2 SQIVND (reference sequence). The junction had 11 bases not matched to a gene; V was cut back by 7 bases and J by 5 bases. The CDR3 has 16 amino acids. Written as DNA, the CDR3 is TGTGCCAGTACCGGGTGGACTAGCGGCAAAGACAATGAGCAGTTCTTC. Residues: CASTGWTSGKDNEQFF.

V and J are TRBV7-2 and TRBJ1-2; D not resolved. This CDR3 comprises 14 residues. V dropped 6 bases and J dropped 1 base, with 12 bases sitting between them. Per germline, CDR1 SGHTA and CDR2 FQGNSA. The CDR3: CASRRERSNYGYTF. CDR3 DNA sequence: TGTGCCAGCAGGAGGGAACGAAGTAACTATGGCTACACCTTC.

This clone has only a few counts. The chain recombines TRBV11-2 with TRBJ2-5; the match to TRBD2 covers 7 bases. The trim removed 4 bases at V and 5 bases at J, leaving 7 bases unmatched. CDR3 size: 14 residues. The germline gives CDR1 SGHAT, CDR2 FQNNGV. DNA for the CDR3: TGTGCCAGCAGCTACTCTAGCGGAGGGGAGACCCAGTACTTC. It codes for CASSYSSGGETQYF. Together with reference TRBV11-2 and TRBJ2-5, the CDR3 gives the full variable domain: EAGVAQSPRYKIIEKRQSVAFWCNPISGHATLYWYQQILGQGPKLLIQFQNNGVVDDSQLPKDRFSAERLKGVDSTLKIQPAKLEDSAVYLCASSYSSGGETQYFGPGTRLLVL.